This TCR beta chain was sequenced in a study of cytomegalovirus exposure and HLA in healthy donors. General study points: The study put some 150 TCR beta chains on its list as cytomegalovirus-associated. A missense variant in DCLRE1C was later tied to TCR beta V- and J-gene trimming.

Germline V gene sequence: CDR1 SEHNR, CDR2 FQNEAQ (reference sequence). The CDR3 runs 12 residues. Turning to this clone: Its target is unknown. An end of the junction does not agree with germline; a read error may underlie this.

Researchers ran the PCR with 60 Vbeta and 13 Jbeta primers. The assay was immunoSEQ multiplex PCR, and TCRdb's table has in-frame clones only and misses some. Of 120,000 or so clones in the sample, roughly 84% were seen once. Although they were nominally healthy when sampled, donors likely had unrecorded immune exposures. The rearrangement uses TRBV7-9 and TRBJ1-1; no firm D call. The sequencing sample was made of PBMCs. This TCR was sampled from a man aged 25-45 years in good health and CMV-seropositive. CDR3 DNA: TGTTCCAGCAGCTCCTCACAGTCAGAAGCTTTCTTT. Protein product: CSSSSSQSEAFF.